Following are 2 T cell receptor beta chains from one sample sequenced in a study of T-cell memory formation after mild COVID-19. TCRdb ran MiXCR on the 5' RACE reads and lists one entry per CDR3 protein. This table holds about 150,000 distinct CDR3 sequences, 15% to 20% found once. Specimen: PBMCs or a T cell subset sorted from them (not recorded which). The receptors were gathered from an adult woman who had mild COVID-19 (a few samples of this study predate the infection). Cell type and time point are not known.

The chain employs TRBV25-1 and TRBJ2-1, with 7 bases aligning to TRBD2. Germline lookup yields CDR1 MGHDK and CDR2 SYGVNS. Losses at the gene ends were 6 bases for V and 3 bases for J; bases not matched to a gene: 5. This CDR3 comprises 14 residues. DNA for the CDR3: TGTGCCAGCAGATTGCGGGAGAGCTACAATGAGCAGTTCTTC. It yields the protein CASRLRESYNEQFF.

The V gene is TRBV5-1, the J gene TRBJ1-6; maybe TRBD1 (6 bases). CDR3 length: 15 residues. The ends were cut back, 4 bases at V and 4 bases at J, with 12 bases in the middle. The germline gives CDR1 SGHRS, CDR2 YFSETQ. This CDR3 reads CASSETGWYNSPLHF. Written as DNA, the CDR3 is TGCGCCAGCAGCGAAACAGGGTGGTATAATTCACCCCTCCACTTT.